The T cell receptor beta chain described here comes from a study of T cell clonotyping in hematopoietic cell transplantation. This CDR3 is built from 13 residues. The V and J ends lost 6 bases and 3 bases respectively, with 11 bases between them. CDR1 is SQVTM and CDR2 is ANQGSEA in the germline V gene. Measured with immunoSEQ multiplex PCR; TCRdb has only the in-frame clones, and not every one. The data show 30,000 to 45,000 clones, 80% to 90% seen once. Sample: peripheral blood mononuclear cells. The chain has TRBV29-1 and TRBJ2-2; a possible D gene is TRBD2 (5 bases). The receptor comes from a woman aged 40 to 50 in good health. Some clones in this sample may be carry-over from other donors' samples. In DNA form, the CDR3 reads TGCAGCGTGGGTCCGGAGGACACCGGGGAGCTGTTTTTT. Amino acid sequence: CSVGPEDTGELFF.